This is a list of T cell receptor beta chains from one sample in a study of T cell clones after liver transplantation. Some clones are missing from TCRdb's copy, which holds only in-frame ones; the method was immunoSEQ multiplex PCR. The sample holds around 76,000 clones, about 80% seen once. Sequences were derived from CD4+ T cells from blood, sampled 12 months after liver transplant. Receptor source: a human patient who received a liver transplant. Some T cells could come from the graft donor. CDR3s include the opening cysteine and the closing phenylalanine or tryptophan. Each record gives: V gene, D gene, clone size, CDR3 length, J gene, CDR3 DNA, CDR3 protein. The D gene is left open where the match is weak. Clone size appears in some rows only: once, few, many, or a class for an expanded clone.

v_call: TRBV28
d_call: .
clone_size: .
cdr3_length: 16
j_call: TRBJ2-7
cdr3_nt: TGTGCCAGCAGTGCCCGCGGGACAGCCGTCCCCTACGAGCAGTACTTC
cdr3_aa: CASSARGTAVPYEQYF

v_call: TRBV28
d_call: .
clone_size: .
cdr3_length: 17
j_call: TRBJ2-5
cdr3_nt: TGTGCCAGCAGTTTAGTCAGGGACGGGAGCCGTCGAAAGACCCAGTACTTC
cdr3_aa: CASSLVRDGSRRKTQYF

v_call: TRBV28
d_call: .
clone_size: .
cdr3_length: 13
j_call: TRBJ1-1
cdr3_nt: TGTGCCAGCAGTTTATCTACACGGAAGGAAGCTTTCTTT
cdr3_aa: CASSLSTRKEAFF

v_call: TRBV6-5
d_call: TRBD1
clone_size: few
cdr3_length: 13
j_call: TRBJ1-1
cdr3_nt: TGTGCCAGCAGTTTTCAGGGGGGAACTGAAGCTTTCTTT
cdr3_aa: CASSFQGGTEAFF

v_call: TRBV28
d_call: TRBD2
clone_size: .
cdr3_length: 15
j_call: TRBJ2-2
cdr3_nt: TGTGCCAGCAGTAGGACTAGCGAGAACACCGGGGAGCTGTTTTTT
cdr3_aa: CASSRTSENTGELFF

v_call: TRBV9
d_call: .
clone_size: once
cdr3_length: 15
j_call: TRBJ2-2
cdr3_nt: TGTGCCAGCAGCGCCACAATTGATGGCTCAGGGGAGCTGTTTTTT
cdr3_aa: CASSATIDGSGELFF

v_call: TRBV6-5
d_call: .
clone_size: .
cdr3_length: 15
j_call: TRBJ1-5
cdr3_nt: TGTGCCAGCTCCCCGGCTTTGGGGAGCAATCAGCCCCAGCATTTT
cdr3_aa: CASSPALGSNQPQHF

v_call: TRBV29-1
d_call: TRBD1
clone_size: few
cdr3_length: 13
j_call: TRBJ1-1
cdr3_nt: TGCAGCGCCTCCGGGACAGGGGTCACTGAAGCTTTCTTT
cdr3_aa: CSASGTGVTEAFF

v_call: TRBV14
d_call: TRBD2
clone_size: .
cdr3_length: 15
j_call: TRBJ2-1
cdr3_nt: TGTGCCAGCAGCCAAGTTCTAGCGGGGGGCAATGAGCAGTTCTTC
cdr3_aa: CASSQVLAGGNEQFF

v_call: TRBV6-1
d_call: .
clone_size: .
cdr3_length: 13
j_call: TRBJ2-1
cdr3_nt: TGTGCCAGCAGGAAGGACGGATACAATGAGCAGTTCTTC
cdr3_aa: CASRKDGYNEQFF

v_call: TRBV15
d_call: TRBD1
clone_size: .
cdr3_length: 19
j_call: TRBJ1-5
cdr3_nt: TGTGCCACCAGCAGATGGGGGGCTGGAATACAGGGGATGAATCAGCCCCAGCATTTT
cdr3_aa: CATSRWGAGIQGMNQPQHF

v_call: TRBV6-5
d_call: .
clone_size: .
cdr3_length: 12
j_call: TRBJ1-5
cdr3_nt: TGTGCCAGCAGTTCCCGCAATCAGCCCCAGCATTTT
cdr3_aa: CASSSRNQPQHF

v_call: TRBV9
d_call: .
clone_size: .
cdr3_length: 14
j_call: TRBJ1-3
cdr3_nt: TGTGCCAGCAGCGTAAGCAGGGAAGGAAACACCATATATTTT
cdr3_aa: CASSVSREGNTIYF

v_call: TRBV7-2
d_call: TRBD2
clone_size: .
cdr3_length: 14
j_call: TRBJ2-7
cdr3_nt: TGTGCCAGCAGCTTGCAAGCGGGAGGATACGAGCAGTACTTC
cdr3_aa: CASSLQAGGYEQYF

v_call: TRBV27
d_call: .
clone_size: .
cdr3_length: 14
j_call: TRBJ2-7
cdr3_nt: TGTGCCAGCAGCTTCGGACACCCCGCGGACGAGCAGTACTTC
cdr3_aa: CASSFGHPADEQYF

v_call: TRBV7-2
d_call: .
clone_size: .
cdr3_length: 14
j_call: TRBJ2-7
cdr3_nt: TGTGCCAGCAGCTTAGCGGACAGTTCCTACGAGCAGTACTTC
cdr3_aa: CASSLADSSYEQYF

v_call: TRBV28
d_call: .
clone_size: .
cdr3_length: 13
j_call: TRBJ2-1
cdr3_nt: TGTGCCAGCAGGCGAACAGAGTACAATGAGCAGTTCTTC
cdr3_aa: CASRRTEYNEQFF

v_call: TRBV2
d_call: TRBD1
clone_size: .
cdr3_length: 15
j_call: TRBJ2-7
cdr3_nt: TGTGCCAGCAGTGAGGGACAGGGGGGAACCTACGAGCAGTACTTC
cdr3_aa: CASSEGQGGTYEQYF